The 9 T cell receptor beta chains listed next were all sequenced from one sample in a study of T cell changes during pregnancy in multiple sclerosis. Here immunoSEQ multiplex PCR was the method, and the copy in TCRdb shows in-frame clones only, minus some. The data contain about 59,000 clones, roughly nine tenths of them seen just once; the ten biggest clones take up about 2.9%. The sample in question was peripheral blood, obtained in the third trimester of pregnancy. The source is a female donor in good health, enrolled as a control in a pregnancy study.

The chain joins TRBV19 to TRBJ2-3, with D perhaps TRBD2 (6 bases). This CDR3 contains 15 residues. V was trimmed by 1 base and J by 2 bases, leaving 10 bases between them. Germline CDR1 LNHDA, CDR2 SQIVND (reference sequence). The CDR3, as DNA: TGTGCCAGTAGTATAGGGGGACTGAACACAGATACGCAGTATTTT. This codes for CASSIGGLNTDTQYF.

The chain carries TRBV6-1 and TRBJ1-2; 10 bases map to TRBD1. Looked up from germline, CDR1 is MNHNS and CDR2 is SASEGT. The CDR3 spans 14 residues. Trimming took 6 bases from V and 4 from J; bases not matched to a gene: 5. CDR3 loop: CASSARDRGYGYTF. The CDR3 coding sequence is TGTGCCAGCAGCGCAAGGGACAGGGGCTATGGCTACACCTTC.

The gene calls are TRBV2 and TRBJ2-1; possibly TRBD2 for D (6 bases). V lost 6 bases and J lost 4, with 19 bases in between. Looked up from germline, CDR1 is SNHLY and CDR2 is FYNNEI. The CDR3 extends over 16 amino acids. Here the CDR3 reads CASRVRLGGLYNEQFF. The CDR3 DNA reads TGTGCCAGCAGGGTAAGACTAGGTGGTTTATACAATGAGCAGTTCTTC. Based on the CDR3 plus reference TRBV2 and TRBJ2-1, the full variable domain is EPEVTQTPSHQVTQMGQEVILRCVPISNHLYFYWYRQILGQKVEFLVSFYNNEISEKSEIFDDQFSVERPDGSNFTLKIRSTKLEDSAMYFCASRVRLGGLYNEQFFGPGTRLTVL.

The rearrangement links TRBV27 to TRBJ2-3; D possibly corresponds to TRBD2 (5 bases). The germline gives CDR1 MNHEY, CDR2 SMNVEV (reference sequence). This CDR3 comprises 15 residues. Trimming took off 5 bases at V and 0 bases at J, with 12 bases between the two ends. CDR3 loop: CASSTTRGSTDTQYF. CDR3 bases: TGTGCCAGCAGTACTACACGGGGTAGCACAGATACGCAGTATTTT.

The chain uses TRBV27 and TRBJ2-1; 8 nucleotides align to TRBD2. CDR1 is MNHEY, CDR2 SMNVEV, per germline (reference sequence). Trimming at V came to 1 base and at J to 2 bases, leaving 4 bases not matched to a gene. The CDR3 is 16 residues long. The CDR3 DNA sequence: TGTGCCAGCAGTTTATTGGGCGGGGGGCCCTACAATGAGCAGTTCTTC. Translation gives CASSLLGGGPYNEQFF.

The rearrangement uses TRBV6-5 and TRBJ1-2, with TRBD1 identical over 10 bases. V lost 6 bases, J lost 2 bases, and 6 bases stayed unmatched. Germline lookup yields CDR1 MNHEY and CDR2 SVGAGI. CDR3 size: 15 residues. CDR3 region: CASSTRTGGNYGYTF. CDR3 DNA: TGTGCCAGCAGCACAAGGACAGGGGGGAACTATGGCTACACCTTC.

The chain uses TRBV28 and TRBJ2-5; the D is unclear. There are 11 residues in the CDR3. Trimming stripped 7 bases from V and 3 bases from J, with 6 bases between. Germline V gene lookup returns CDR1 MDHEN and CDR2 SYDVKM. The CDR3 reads CASNAKETQYF. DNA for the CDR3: TGTGCCAGCAACGCGAAAGAGACCCAGTACTTC.

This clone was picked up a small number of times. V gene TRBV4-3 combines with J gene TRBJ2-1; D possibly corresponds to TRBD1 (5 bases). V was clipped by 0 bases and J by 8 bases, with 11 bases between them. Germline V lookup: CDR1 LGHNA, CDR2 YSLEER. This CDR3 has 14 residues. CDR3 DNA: TGCGCCAGCAGCCAAGACAGGGTTAGGGATGAGCAGTTCTTC. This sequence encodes CASSQDRVRDEQFF.

The CDR3: CASSPNPTTQETQYF. In DNA, the CDR3 is TGTGCCAGCTCACCTAACCCAACTACTCAAGAGACCCAGTACTTC. The genes are TRBV18 and TRBJ2-5; D uncertain. Trimming pared 3 bases from V and 2 bases from J, leaving 13 bases between. This CDR3 is built from 15 residues. In germline, CDR1 is KGHSH, CDR2 LQKENI.